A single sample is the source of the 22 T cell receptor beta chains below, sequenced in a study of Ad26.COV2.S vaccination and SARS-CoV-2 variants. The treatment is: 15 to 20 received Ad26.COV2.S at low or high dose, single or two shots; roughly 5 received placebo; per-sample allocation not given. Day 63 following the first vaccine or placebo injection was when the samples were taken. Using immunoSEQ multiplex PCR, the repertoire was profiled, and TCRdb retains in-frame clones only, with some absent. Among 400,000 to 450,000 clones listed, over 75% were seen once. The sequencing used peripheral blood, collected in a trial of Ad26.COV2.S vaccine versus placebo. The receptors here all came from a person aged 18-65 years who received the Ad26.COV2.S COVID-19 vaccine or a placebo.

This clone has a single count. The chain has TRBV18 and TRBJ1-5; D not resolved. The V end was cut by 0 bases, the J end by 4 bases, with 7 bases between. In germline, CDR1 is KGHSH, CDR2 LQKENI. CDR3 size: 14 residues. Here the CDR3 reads CASSPPPGNQPQHF. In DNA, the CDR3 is TGTGCCAGCTCACCACCCCCGGGGAATCAGCCCCAGCATTTT.

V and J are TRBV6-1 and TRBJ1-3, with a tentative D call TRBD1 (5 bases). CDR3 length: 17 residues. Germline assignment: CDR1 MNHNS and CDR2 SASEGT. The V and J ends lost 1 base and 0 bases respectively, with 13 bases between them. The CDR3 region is CASSEGGGFSSGNTIYF. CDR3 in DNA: TGTGCCAGCAGTGAAGGTGGGGGGTTCAGCTCTGGAAACACCATATATTTT.

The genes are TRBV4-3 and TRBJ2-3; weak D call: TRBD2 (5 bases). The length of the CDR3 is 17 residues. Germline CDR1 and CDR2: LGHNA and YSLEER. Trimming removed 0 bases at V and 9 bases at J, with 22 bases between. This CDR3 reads CASSQERAGSGQTTQYF. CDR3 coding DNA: TGCGCCAGCAGCCAAGAACGGGCAGGAAGCGGTCAAACGACGCAGTATTTT.

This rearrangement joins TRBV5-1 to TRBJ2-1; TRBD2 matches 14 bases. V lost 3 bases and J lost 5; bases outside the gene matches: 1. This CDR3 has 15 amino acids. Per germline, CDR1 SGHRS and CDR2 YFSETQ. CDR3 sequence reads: CASSWGLAGDNEQFF. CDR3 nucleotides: TGCGCCAGCAGCTGGGGACTAGCGGGAGACAATGAGCAGTTCTTC.

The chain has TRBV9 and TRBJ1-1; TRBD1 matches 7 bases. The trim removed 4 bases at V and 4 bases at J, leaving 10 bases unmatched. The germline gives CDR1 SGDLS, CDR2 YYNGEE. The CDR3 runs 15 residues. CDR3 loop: CASSLDREVGTEAFF. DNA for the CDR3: TGTGCCAGCAGCTTAGACAGGGAGGTTGGCACTGAAGCTTTCTTT.

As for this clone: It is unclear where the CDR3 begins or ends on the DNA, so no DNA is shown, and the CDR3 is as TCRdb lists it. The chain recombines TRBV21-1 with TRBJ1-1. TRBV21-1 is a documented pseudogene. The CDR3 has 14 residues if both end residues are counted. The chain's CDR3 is CATHLWGRGTEAFF.

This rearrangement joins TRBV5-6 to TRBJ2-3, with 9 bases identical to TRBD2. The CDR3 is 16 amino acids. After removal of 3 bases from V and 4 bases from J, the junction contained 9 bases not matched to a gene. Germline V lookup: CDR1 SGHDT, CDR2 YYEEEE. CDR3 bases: TGTGCCAGCAGCTGGGAAGCTAGCGGGATCTCAGATACGCAGTATTTT. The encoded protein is CASSWEASGISDTQYF.

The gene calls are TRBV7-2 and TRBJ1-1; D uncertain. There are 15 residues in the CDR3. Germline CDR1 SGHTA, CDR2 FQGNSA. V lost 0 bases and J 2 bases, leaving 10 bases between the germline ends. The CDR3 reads CASSLAQTSNTEAFF. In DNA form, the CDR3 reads TGTGCCAGCAGCTTAGCCCAGACAAGCAACACTGAAGCTTTCTTT.

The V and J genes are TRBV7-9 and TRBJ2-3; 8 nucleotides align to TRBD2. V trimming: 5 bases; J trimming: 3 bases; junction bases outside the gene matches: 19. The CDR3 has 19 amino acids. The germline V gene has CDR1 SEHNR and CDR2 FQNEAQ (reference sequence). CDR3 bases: TGTGCCAGCAGCCAAACTACGCGGGGGGCCGATATATCGACAGATACGCAGTATTTT. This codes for CASSQTTRGADISTDTQYF.

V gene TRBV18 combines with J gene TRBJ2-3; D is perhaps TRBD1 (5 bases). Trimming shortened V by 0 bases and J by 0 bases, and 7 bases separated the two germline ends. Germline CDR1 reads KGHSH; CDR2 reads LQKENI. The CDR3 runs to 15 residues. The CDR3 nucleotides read TGTGCCAGCTCACCACCGGCAGGGAGCACAGATACGCAGTATTTT. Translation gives CASSPPAGSTDTQYF.

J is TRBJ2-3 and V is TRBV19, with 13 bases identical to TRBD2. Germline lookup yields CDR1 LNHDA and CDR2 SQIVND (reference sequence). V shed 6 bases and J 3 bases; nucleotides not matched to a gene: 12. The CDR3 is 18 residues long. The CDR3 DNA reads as TGTGCCAGTAGGAAACCCGGGACTAGCGGGACCGGGACAGATACGCAGTATTTT. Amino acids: CASRKPGTSGTGTDTQYF.

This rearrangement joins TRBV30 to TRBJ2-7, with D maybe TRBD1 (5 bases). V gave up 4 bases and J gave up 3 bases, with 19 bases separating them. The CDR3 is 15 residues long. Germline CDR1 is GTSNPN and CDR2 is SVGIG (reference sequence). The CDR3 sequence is CAWISRAGPNYEQYF. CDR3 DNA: TGTGCCTGGATTAGCAGGGCAGGGCCGAACTACGAGCAGTACTTC. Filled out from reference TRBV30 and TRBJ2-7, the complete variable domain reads SQTIHQWPATLVQPVGSPLSLECTVEGTSNPNLYWYRQAAGRGLQLLFYSVGIGQISSEVPQNLSASRPQDRQFILSSKKLLLSDSGFYLCAWISRAGPNYEQYFGPGTRLTVT.

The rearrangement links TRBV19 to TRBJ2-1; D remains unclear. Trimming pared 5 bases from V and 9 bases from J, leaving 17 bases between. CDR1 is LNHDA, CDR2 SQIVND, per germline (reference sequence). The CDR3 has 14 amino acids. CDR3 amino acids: CASSAHGRWTEQFF. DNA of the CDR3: TGTGCCAGTAGTGCGCATGGCAGATGGACTGAGCAGTTCTTC.

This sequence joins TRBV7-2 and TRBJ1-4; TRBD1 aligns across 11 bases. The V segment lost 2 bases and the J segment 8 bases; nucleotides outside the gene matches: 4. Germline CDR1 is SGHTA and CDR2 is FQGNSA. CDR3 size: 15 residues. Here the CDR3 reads CASSLLGQGGEKLFF. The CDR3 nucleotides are TGTGCCAGCAGCTTATTGGGACAGGGGGGCGAAAAACTGTTTTTT.

The DNA of the CDR3 is TGTGCCAGCAGCCAACAGGGGGGGCAGCCCCAGCATTTT. It encodes CASSQQGGQPQHF. The chain carries TRBV3-1 (or the pseudogene TRBV3-2) and TRBJ1-5; 7 nucleotides agree with TRBD1. The V and J ends lost 2 bases and 7 bases, in that order; junction bases with no gene match: 2. Germline CDR1 reads LGHDT; CDR2 reads YNNKEL (reference sequence). The length of the CDR3 is 13 residues.

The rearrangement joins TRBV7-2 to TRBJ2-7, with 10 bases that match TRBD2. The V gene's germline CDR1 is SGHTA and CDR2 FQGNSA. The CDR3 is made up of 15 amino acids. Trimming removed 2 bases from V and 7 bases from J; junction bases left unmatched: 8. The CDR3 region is CASSLWTSGLGEQYF. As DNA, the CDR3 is TGTGCCAGCAGCTTATGGACTAGCGGACTTGGGGAGCAGTACTTC.

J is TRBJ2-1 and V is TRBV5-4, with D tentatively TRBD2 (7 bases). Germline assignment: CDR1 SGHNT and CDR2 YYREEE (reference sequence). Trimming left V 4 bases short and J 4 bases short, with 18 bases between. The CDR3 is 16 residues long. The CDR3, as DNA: TGTGCCAGCAGCCTATTGGCGGGGGCGGGTTACAATGAGCAGTTCTTC. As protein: CASSLLAGAGYNEQFF.

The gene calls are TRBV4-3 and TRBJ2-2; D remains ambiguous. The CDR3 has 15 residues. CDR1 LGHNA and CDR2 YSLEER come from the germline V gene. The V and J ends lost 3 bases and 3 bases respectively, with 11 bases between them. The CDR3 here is CASSHRAYDTGELFF. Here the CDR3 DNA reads TGCGCCAGCAGCCATAGGGCTTACGACACCGGGGAGCTGTTTTTT.

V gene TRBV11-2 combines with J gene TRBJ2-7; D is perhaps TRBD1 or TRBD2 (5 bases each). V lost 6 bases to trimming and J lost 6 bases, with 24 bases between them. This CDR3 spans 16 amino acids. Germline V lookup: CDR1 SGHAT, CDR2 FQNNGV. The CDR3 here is CASSSSPGAGRSEQYF. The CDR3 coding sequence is TGTGCCAGCAGTTCTAGCCCCGGGGCGGGCCGGTCCGAGCAGTACTTC.

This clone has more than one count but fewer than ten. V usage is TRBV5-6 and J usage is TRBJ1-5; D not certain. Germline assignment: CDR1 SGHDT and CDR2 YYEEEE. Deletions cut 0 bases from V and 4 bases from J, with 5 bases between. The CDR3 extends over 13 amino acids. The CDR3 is CASSLGPNQPQHF. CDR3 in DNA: TGTGCCAGCAGCTTGGGACCAAATCAGCCCCAGCATTTT.

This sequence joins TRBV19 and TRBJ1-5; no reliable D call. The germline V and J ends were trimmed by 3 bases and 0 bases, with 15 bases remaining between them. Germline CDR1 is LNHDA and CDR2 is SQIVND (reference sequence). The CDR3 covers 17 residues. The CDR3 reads CASSIWRRHPSNQPQHF. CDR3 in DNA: TGTGCCAGTAGTATTTGGCGAAGGCACCCTAGCAATCAGCCCCAGCATTTT.

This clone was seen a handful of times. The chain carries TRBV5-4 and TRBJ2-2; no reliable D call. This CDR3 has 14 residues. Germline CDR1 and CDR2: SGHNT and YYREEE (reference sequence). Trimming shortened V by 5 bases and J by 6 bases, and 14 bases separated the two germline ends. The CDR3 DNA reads TGTGCCAGCAGTGTGCTGGGAAGCGCCGGGGAGCTGTTTTTT. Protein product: CASSVLGSAGELFF.